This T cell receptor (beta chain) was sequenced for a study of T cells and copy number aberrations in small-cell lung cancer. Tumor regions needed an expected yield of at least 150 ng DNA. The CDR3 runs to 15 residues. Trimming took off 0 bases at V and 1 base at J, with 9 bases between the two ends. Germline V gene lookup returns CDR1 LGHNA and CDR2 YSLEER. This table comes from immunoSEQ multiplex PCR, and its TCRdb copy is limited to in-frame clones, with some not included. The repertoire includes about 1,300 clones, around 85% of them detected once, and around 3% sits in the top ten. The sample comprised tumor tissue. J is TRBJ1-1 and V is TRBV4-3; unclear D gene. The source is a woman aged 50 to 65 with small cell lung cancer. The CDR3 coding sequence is TGCGCCAGCAGCCAAGAGAGTGGGAGGAACACTGAAGCTTTCTTT. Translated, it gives CASSQESGRNTEAFF.